The 18 T cell receptor beta chains below come from one sample, sequenced in a study of neurological immune-mediated disorders. TCRdb processed the 5' RACE reads anew with MiXCR; each CDR3 protein has one entry. The repertoire holds about 38,000 distinct CDR3 sequences, 11% seen once, with roughly 3.7% in the top ten. Time point of the sample: technical triplicate 1. The specimen was PBMCs. The receptors originated from a man in his 60s with HTLV-1-associated myelopathy (HAM/TSP).

This clonotype came up many times. The rearrangement joins TRBV15 to TRBJ2-1; TRBD2 matches 8 bases. J was trimmed by 8 bases and V by 0 bases; bases with no gene match: 18. The CDR3 totals 19 residues. Looked up from germline, CDR1 is LNHNV and CDR2 is YYDKDF (reference sequence). The CDR3 bases are TGTGCCACCAGCAGAGATTACCCTAGCGGGCCAACATCGAGGGATGAGCAGTTCTTC. Translating it yields CATSRDYPSGPTSRDEQFF.

The chain uses TRBV6-6 and TRBJ1-5; D is ambiguous. V was trimmed by 3 bases and J by 0 bases, leaving 6 bases between them. The CDR3 contains 14 residues. Germline CDR1 and CDR2: MNHNY and SVGAGI (reference sequence). The DNA of the CDR3 is TGTGCCAGCAGTTATAGATATAGCAATCAGCCCCAGCATTTT. It specifies CASSYRYSNQPQHF.

Ten or more counts support this clonotype. V gene TRBV18 combines with J gene TRBJ2-3, with D unclear. The germline CDR1 and CDR2 sequences are KGHSH and LQKENI. Trimming took off 3 bases at V and 4 bases at J, with 8 bases between the two ends. This CDR3 contains 13 residues. DNA of the CDR3: TGTGCCAGCTCACCGACGGTGTCAGATACGCAGTATTTT. Amino acids: CASSPTVSDTQYF.

This clonotype was picked up many times. J is TRBJ1-1 and V is TRBV4-1; possible D gene TRBD1, 6 bases. Germline assignment: CDR1 MGHRA and CDR2 YSYEKL. V was pared by 0 bases and J by 7 bases, with 18 bases between. This CDR3 spans 16 amino acids. This chain's CDR3 is CASSQDIVGGLGEAFF. The CDR3 bases are TGCGCCAGCAGCCAAGATATTGTGGGGGGGCTTGGTGAAGCTTTCTTT.

There are many counts of this clonotype. The chain joins TRBV10-3 to TRBJ1-2; D unresolved. The CDR3 totals 13 residues. CDR1 is ENHRY, CDR2 SYGVKD, per germline. Between the trimmed V and J ends, which lost 6 bases and 2 bases, there was a span of 10 bases. The CDR3 DNA sequence: TGTGCCATCAGAGAGGCCACCAACTATGGCTACACCTTC. Amino acids: CAIREATNYGYTF.

This clonotype has a count of ten or more. The V and J genes are TRBV5-6 and TRBJ2-3; 10 bases line up with TRBD1. V lost 7 bases to trimming and J lost 5 bases; unmatched junction nucleotides: 7. In germline, CDR1 is SGHDT, CDR2 YYEEEE. The CDR3 spans 14 residues. The CDR3 region is CASSRDRGRDTQYF. In DNA form, the CDR3 reads TGTGCCAGCTCGAGGGACAGGGGACGAGATACGCAGTATTTT.

This clonotype was seen ten or more times. V is TRBV2 and J is TRBJ2-3; D ambiguous. The CDR3 is 15 residues long. Germline V CDR1 and CDR2: SNHLY, FYNNEI. V was pared by 4 bases and J by 5 bases, with 16 bases between. DNA for the CDR3: TGTGCCAGCAGTGGACGTAGTATGGCGCGAGATACGCAGTATTTT. Translation: CASSGRSMARDTQYF.

This clonotype was seen repeatedly, ten times or more. This chain joins TRBV7-2 and TRBJ2-7; D unresolved. The CDR3 covers 13 residues. Deletions cut 5 bases from V and 3 bases from J, with 11 bases between. Germline loops: CDR1 SGHTA, CDR2 FQGNSA. The CDR3 nucleotides are TGTGCCAGCAGCCCTAGTGCAGGCTACGAGCAGTACTTC. Amino acid sequence: CASSPSAGYEQYF.

Ten or more counts support this clonotype. This chain joins TRBV27 and TRBJ2-1; 8 nucleotides align to TRBD2. V trimming: 5 bases; J trimming: 0 bases; junction bases outside the gene matches: 12. Germline CDR1 is MNHEY and CDR2 is SMNVEV (reference sequence). The CDR3 spans 18 residues. CDR3 nucleotide sequence: TGTGCCAGCAGTCACCGTCGGGCCAGCGGGAGCTCCTACAATGAGCAGTTCTTC. It translates to CASSHRRASGSSYNEQFF.

There are many counts of this clonotype. The chain couples TRBV9 to TRBJ1-2; TRBD1 is a possible D gene (6 bases). Germline CDR1 reads SGDLS; CDR2 reads YYNGEE. The length of the CDR3 is 13 residues. V lost 0 bases, J lost 9 bases, and 12 bases lay in between. This CDR3 is CASSVVTGSSYTF. The CDR3 nucleotides are TGTGCCAGCAGCGTAGTAACAGGGTCCAGCTACACCTTC.

This clonotype is medium-sized by share. The DNA of the CDR3 is TGTGCCAGCAGTGAACACGGGGGCACCGGGGAGCTGTTTTTT. Protein product: CASSEHGGTGELFF. The rearrangement uses TRBV25-1 and TRBJ2-2, with D tentatively TRBD2 (6 bases). Germline-derived CDR1 and CDR2 are MGHDK and SYGVNS. The germline V and J ends were trimmed by 2 bases and 4 bases, with 8 bases remaining between them. This CDR3 comprises 14 residues.

Ten or more counts support this clonotype. The genes are TRBV12-3 or TRBV12-4 and TRBJ1-2; 11 bases map to TRBD1. The J segment lost 8 bases and the V segment lost 8 bases, leaving 13 bases of the junction unmatched. The CDR3 contains 15 residues. In DNA form, the CDR3 reads TGTGCCAGCCGCAAAGCGGACAGGGGGCAAAAGGGCTACACCTTC. This gives the protein CASRKADRGQKGYTF.

This clonotype appeared many times. The CDR3 DNA reads TGTGCCAGCAGCTTAAATTCGGGACTAGCGGGAGGGCAGTTCTTC. Translation: CASSLNSGLAGGQFF. The rearrangement links TRBV7-3 to TRBJ2-1; TRBD2 aligns across 15 bases. This CDR3 comprises 15 residues. CDR1 SGHTA and CDR2 FQGTGA come from the germline V gene. J lost 12 bases, V lost 1 base, and 4 bases had no gene match.

This clonotype came up a few times. A read error is possible here, since a much larger clone lies one base away. The gene calls are TRBV28 and TRBJ1-2, with D hard to call. CDR3 size: 14 residues. Germline CDR1 reads MDHEN; CDR2 reads SYDVKM. CDR3 sequence reads: CASSLPLGSYGDTF. The CDR3 nucleotides are TGTGCCAGCAGTCTGCCACTTGGGTCCTATGGCGACACCTTC.

Concerning this clonotype itself: A junction boundary mismatches the germline segment, possibly from a read error. The chain is built from TRBV6-6 and TRBJ2-6, with a weak D call TRBD2 (5 bases). This CDR3 region has 19 residues. Per germline, CDR1 MNHNY and CDR2 SVGAGI (reference sequence). DNA of the CDR3: TGTGCCAGCAGTCCTTCAGTACTAGTGGGAGTAGCTGGGGACAACGTCCTGACTTTC. Its translation is CASSPSVLVGVAGDNVLTF.

This clonotype was seen at least ten times. The chain combines TRBV4-2 with TRBJ1-1, with D unclear. Trimming removed 1 base at V and 5 bases at J, with 8 bases between. The CDR3 has 13 residues. Germline V lookup: CDR1 LGHNA, CDR2 YNFKEQ. CDR3 sequence reads: CASSQARGTEAFF. CDR3 bases: TGTGCCAGCAGCCAAGCGAGAGGGACTGAAGCTTTCTTT.

Many counts were recorded for this clonotype. The chain uses TRBV9 and TRBJ2-3; D remains unclear. V was pared by 6 bases and J by 3 bases, with 8 bases between. The CDR3 runs to 12 residues. Germline CDR1 SGDLS, CDR2 YYNGEE. The CDR3 DNA is TGTGCCAGCAATGGCGGAACAGATACGCAGTATTTT. This translates into CASNGGTDTQYF.

This clonotype was seen a handful of times. The rearrangement uses TRBV6-2 or TRBV6-3 and TRBJ2-1; TRBD1 might be the D (6 bases). Germline CDR1 reads MNHEY; CDR2 reads SVGEGT. Between the trimmed V and J ends, which lost 3 bases and 4 bases, there was a span of 13 bases. The length of the CDR3 is 15 residues. The CDR3 loop is CASSYSPDRYNEQFF. The CDR3 coding sequence is TGTGCCAGCAGTTATTCCCCGGACAGATACAATGAGCAGTTCTTC.